Following are 15 T cell receptor beta chains from one sample sequenced in a study of blood T cell repertoires in COVID-19. TCRdb's table, derived via immunoSEQ multiplex PCR, lists solely in-frame clones and lacks some. The repertoire holds about 210,000 clones, with almost 90% as singletons. The sample comprised peripheral blood. These receptors all come from a man aged 18-30 years with active or convalescent COVID-19.

The chain recombines TRBV9 with TRBJ2-1; 10 nucleotides line up with TRBD2. The germline V gene encodes CDR1 SGDLS and CDR2 YYNGEE. Trimming took 2 bases from V and 7 from J; bases not matched to a gene: 3. The CDR3 extends over 14 amino acids. The CDR3 bases are TGTGCCAGCAGCGTGCTAGCGGGAGTTAATGAGCAGTTCTTC. It yields the protein CASSVLAGVNEQFF.

This clone has just one count. V gene TRBV7-9 combines with J gene TRBJ2-7; 12 bases are shared with TRBD2. The CDR3 has 16 amino acids. Losses at the gene ends were 4 bases for V and 4 bases for J; bases not matched to a gene: 8. Germline V gene sequence: CDR1 SEHNR, CDR2 FQNEAQ (reference sequence). The DNA for the CDR3 is TGTGCCAGCAGCTCTCACGGACTAGCGGGGACATACGAGCAGTACTTC. Its translation is CASSSHGLAGTYEQYF.

The chain uses TRBV5-1 and TRBJ2-5; TRBD1 matches at 8 bases. Per the germline V gene, CDR1 is SGHRS and CDR2 is YFSETQ. The CDR3 spans 15 residues. After removal of 4 bases from V and 1 base from J, the junction contained 6 bases not matched to a gene. CDR3 in amino acids: CASSTGQASQETQYF. DNA for the CDR3: TGCGCCAGCAGCACGGGACAGGCGTCCCAAGAGACCCAGTACTTC. Supplemented by reference TRBV5-1 and TRBJ2-5, the full variable domain reads KAGVTQTPRYLIKTRGQQVTLSCSPISGHRSVSWYQQTPGQGLQFLFEYFSETQRNKGNFPGRFSGRQFSNSRSEMNVSTLELGDSALYLCASSTGQASQETQYFGPGTRLLVL.

This clone was counted only a few times. This chain links TRBV30 with TRBJ1-2; D is ambiguous. Trimming stripped 4 bases from V and 8 bases from J, with 17 bases between. The V gene's germline CDR1 is GTSNPN and CDR2 SVGIG (reference sequence). There are 13 residues in the CDR3. The CDR3 region is CAWIRDPGFGYTF. CDR3 nucleotides: TGTGCCTGGATTCGTGATCCGGGGTTCGGCTACACCTTC.

This rearrangement joins TRBV27 to TRBJ2-1; tentative D call: TRBD2 (6 bases). Germline values: CDR1 MNHEY, CDR2 SMNVEV (reference sequence). V lost 8 bases to trimming and J lost 3 bases, with 14 bases between them. The CDR3 length is 14 residues. The CDR3 loop is CASQWASDYNEQFF. In DNA form, the CDR3 reads TGTGCCAGCCAATGGGCTAGCGACTACAATGAGCAGTTCTTC.

The rearrangement uses TRBV5-4 and TRBJ2-3; D ambiguous. This CDR3 contains 13 residues. Trimming stripped 5 bases from V and 0 bases from J, with 7 bases between. Per germline, CDR1 SGHNT and CDR2 YYREEE (reference sequence). In DNA, the CDR3 is TGTGCCAGCAGACGAACTAGCACAGATACGCAGTATTTT. This encodes CASRRTSTDTQYF.

The rearrangement uses TRBV5-1 and TRBJ2-1, with D tentatively TRBD2 (5 bases). Germline V gene lookup returns CDR1 SGHRS and CDR2 YFSETQ. The CDR3 runs to 13 residues. V was shortened by 5 bases and J by 9 bases, with 15 bases between the two germline ends. The CDR3 DNA reads TGCGCCAGCAGGTTACGGGAAAAGGCTGAGCAGTTCTTC. Its translation: CASRLREKAEQFF. The variable domain in full, with the rest retrieved from reference TRBV5-1 and TRBJ2-1, is KAGVTQTPRYLIKTRGQQVTLSCSPISGHRSVSWYQQTPGQGLQFLFEYFSETQRNKGNFPGRFSGRQFSNSRSEMNVSTLELGDSALYLCASRLREKAEQFFGPGTRLTVL.

This chain links TRBV7-2 with TRBJ1-5; D call uncertain. The CDR3 covers 13 residues. Trimming pared 4 bases from V and 0 bases from J, leaving 4 bases between. The germline V gene has CDR1 SGHTA and CDR2 FQGNSA. CDR3 nucleotides: TGTGCCAGCAGCTCTAATAGCAATCAGCCCCAGCATTTT. Its protein is CASSSNSNQPQHF.

This chain connects TRBV5-1 to TRBJ1-1; D is ambiguous. V was pared by 0 bases and J by 3 bases, with 6 bases between. Germline V gene data show CDR1 as SGHRS and CDR2 as YFSETQ. This CDR3 comprises 13 residues. The CDR3 bases are TGCGCCAGCAGCTTGGGGAGGGACACTGAAGCTTTCTTT. Translation: CASSLGRDTEAFF.

The rearrangement uses TRBV7-9 and TRBJ1-5; D call uncertain. CDR1 is SEHNR and CDR2 is FQNEAQ in the germline V gene (reference sequence). V lost 4 bases to trimming and J lost 0 bases, with 7 bases between them. The CDR3 has 14 residues. The CDR3 sequence is CASSSPGSNQPQHF. The CDR3, as DNA: TGTGCCAGCAGCTCACCAGGTAGCAATCAGCCCCAGCATTTT.

V and J are TRBV13 and TRBJ2-7, with 8 bases identical to TRBD2. V shed 2 bases, J shed 4 bases, and the junction held 4 bases outside the gene matches. The germline gives CDR1 PRHDT, CDR2 FYEKMQ (reference sequence). CDR3 size: 14 residues. CDR3 bases: TGTGCCAGCAGCTTAAGGCGGGAGGAGTACGAGCAGTACTTC. Its protein product is CASSLRREEYEQYF.

This clone turned up a few times. The chain links TRBV30 to TRBJ1-5, with 12 bases identical to TRBD1. The CDR3 is 15 residues long. J was trimmed by 6 bases and V by 1 base; bases with no gene match: 4. Looked up from germline, CDR1 is GTSNPN and CDR2 is SVGIG (reference sequence). The CDR3 spells CAWSGGTGGFQPQHF. CDR3 nucleotide sequence: TGTGCCTGGAGTGGAGGGACAGGGGGCTTTCAGCCCCAGCATTTT. Full variable domain (remainder filled in from reference TRBV30 and TRBJ1-5): SQTIHQWPATLVQPVGSPLSLECTVEGTSNPNLYWYRQAAGRGLQLLFYSVGIGQISSEVPQNLSASRPQDRQFILSSKKLLLSDSGFYLCAWSGGTGGFQPQHFGDGTRLSIL.

V and J are TRBV6-5 and TRBJ1-2, with TRBD1 identical over 10 bases. With 6 bases clipped from V and 8 bases from J, the junction kept 3 bases outside the gene matches. This CDR3 comprises 12 residues. Germline V gene lookup returns CDR1 MNHEY and CDR2 SVGAGI. In DNA form, the CDR3 reads TGTGCCAGCAGGGTGACAGGGGGCGGCTACACCTTC. Protein sequence: CASRVTGGGYTF.

The chain employs TRBV5-5 and TRBJ2-1; 7 nucleotides match TRBD2. V trimming: 0 bases; J trimming: 7 bases; junction bases outside the gene matches: 13. CDR1 is SGHKS and CDR2 is YYEKEE in the germline V gene (reference sequence). CDR3 length: 17 residues. The CDR3, as DNA: TGTGCCAGCAGCTTGGACCCGCCGGCGGGAGTAAGGAATGAGCAGTTCTTC. Its protein is CASSLDPPAGVRNEQFF.

J is TRBJ1-3 and V is TRBV18, with 7 bases identical to TRBD1. CDR1 and CDR2 (germline): KGHSH, LQKENI. CDR3 length equals 16 residues. V lost 3 bases and J lost 0; bases outside the gene matches: 5. The CDR3 spells CASSPGQPASGNTIYF. CDR3 in DNA: TGTGCCAGCTCACCGGGACAGCCAGCCTCTGGAAACACCATATATTTT.